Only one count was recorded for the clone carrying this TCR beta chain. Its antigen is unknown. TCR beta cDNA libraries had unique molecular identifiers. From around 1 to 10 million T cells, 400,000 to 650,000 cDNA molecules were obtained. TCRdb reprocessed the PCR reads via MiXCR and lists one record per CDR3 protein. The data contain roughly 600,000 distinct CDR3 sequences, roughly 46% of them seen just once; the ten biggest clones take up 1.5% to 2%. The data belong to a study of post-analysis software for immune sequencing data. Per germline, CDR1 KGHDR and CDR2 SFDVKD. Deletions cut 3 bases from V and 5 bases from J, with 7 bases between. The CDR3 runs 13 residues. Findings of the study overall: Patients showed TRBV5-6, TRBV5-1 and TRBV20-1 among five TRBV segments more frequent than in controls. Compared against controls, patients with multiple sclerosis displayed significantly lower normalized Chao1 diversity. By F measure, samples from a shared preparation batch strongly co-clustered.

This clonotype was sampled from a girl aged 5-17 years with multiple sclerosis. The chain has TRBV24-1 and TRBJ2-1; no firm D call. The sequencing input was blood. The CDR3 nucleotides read TGTGCCACCAGTGATGGACGGGACAATGAGCAGTTCTTC. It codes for CATSDGRDNEQFF.